A single sample is the source of the 28 T cell receptor beta chains below, sequenced in a study of blood T cell repertoires in COVID-19. This table comes from immunoSEQ multiplex PCR, and its TCRdb copy is limited to in-frame clones, with some not included. Here the sample spans tens of thousands of clones, almost 85% being singletons. The specimen sequenced was peripheral blood. These receptors originate from an elderly woman with acute or convalescent COVID-19.

A single count supports this clone. V usage is TRBV14 and J usage is TRBJ2-7; possible D gene TRBD2, 7 bases. The CDR3 length is 16 residues. V gave up 1 base and J gave up 0 bases, with 13 bases separating them. Per the germline V gene, CDR1 is SGHDN and CDR2 is FVKESK. The CDR3 coding sequence is TGTGCCAGCAGCCAAGTGGGGGGGCGAAGCTCCTACGAGCAGTACTTC. This codes for CASSQVGGRSSYEQYF.

V gene TRBV5-1 combines with J gene TRBJ2-7, with D unclear. The V gene's germline CDR1 is SGHRS and CDR2 YFSETQ. Trimming took off 2 bases at V and 6 bases at J, with 12 bases between the two ends. This CDR3 has 13 amino acids. In DNA form, the CDR3 reads TGCGCCAGCAGCTTACGTCCCGAGGCCGAGCAGTACTTC. Its translation is CASSLRPEAEQYF.

The rearrangement joins TRBV19 to TRBJ1-5, with TRBD1 as a possible D gene (6 bases). The CDR3 loop spans 16 amino acids. Germline CDR1 is LNHDA and CDR2 is SQIVND (reference sequence). V shed 4 bases and J shed 6 bases, with 19 bases lying between them. The CDR3 here is CASSKDASGGLQPQHF. The CDR3 DNA reads TGTGCCAGTAGTAAAGATGCAAGCGGGGGGCTTCAGCCCCAGCATTTT.

The chain has TRBV6-5 and TRBJ2-7; TRBD1 matches at 10 bases. CDR1 and CDR2 (germline): MNHEY, SVGAGI. With V trimmed by 5 bases and J by 2 bases, 3 bases remained unmatched. This CDR3 region has 14 residues. CDR3 DNA: TGTGCCAGCAGTCCCGGACAGGGGGCCTACGAGCAGTACTTC. The encoded protein is CASSPGQGAYEQYF.

The rearrangement uses TRBV6-5 and TRBJ2-1; the match to TRBD1 covers 7 bases. The CDR3 length is 15 residues. J gave up 0 bases and V 6 bases, and 5 bases lay outside the gene matches. Germline lookup yields CDR1 MNHEY and CDR2 SVGAGI. The CDR3 protein is CASRDDRVSYNEQFF. CDR3 DNA sequence: TGTGCCAGCAGAGACGACAGGGTCTCCTACAATGAGCAGTTCTTC.

The chain is built from TRBV28 and TRBJ1-2, with D possibly matching TRBD1 (5 bases). The germline CDR1 and CDR2 sequences are MDHEN and SYDVKM. The CDR3 extends over 15 amino acids. Trimming removed 7 bases from V and 5 bases from J, with 20 bases in between. The CDR3 sequence is CASTGLRQFFYGYTF. CDR3 DNA: TGTGCCAGCACTGGGCTACGACAGTTCTTTTATGGCTACACCTTC.

The chain uses TRBV10-3 and TRBJ2-1; TRBD1 is a possible D gene (5 bases). There are 17 residues in the CDR3. CDR1 and CDR2 from the germline V gene are ENHRY and SYGVKD. V dropped 0 bases and J dropped 4 bases, with 16 bases sitting between them. CDR3 residues: CAISESTTVTLYNEQFF. The DNA of the CDR3 is TGTGCCATCAGTGAGTCAACGACAGTAACTTTATACAATGAGCAGTTCTTC.

This clone has a single count. The rearrangement links TRBV4-2 to TRBJ2-7, with TRBD1 identical over 12 bases. The CDR3 loop spans 15 amino acids. V trimming: 1 base; J trimming: 4 bases; junction bases outside the gene matches: 2. Germline CDR1 is LGHNA and CDR2 is YNFKEQ. The CDR3 spells CASSQGGQGAYEQYF. DNA for the CDR3: TGTGCCAGCAGCCAAGGGGGACAGGGGGCGTACGAGCAGTACTTC.

V and J are TRBV5-1 and TRBJ2-5; 7 bases are a match to TRBD1. This CDR3 comprises 14 residues. Germline lookup yields CDR1 SGHRS and CDR2 YFSETQ. V was pared by 4 bases and J by 5 bases, with 8 bases of the junction left unmatched. CDR3 protein: CASSRQTGLETQYF. The CDR3 DNA follows: TGCGCCAGCAGCCGGCAGACAGGGTTGGAGACCCAGTACTTC. Based on the CDR3 plus reference TRBV5-1 and TRBJ2-5, the full variable domain is KAGVTQTPRYLIKTRGQQVTLSCSPISGHRSVSWYQQTPGQGLQFLFEYFSETQRNKGNFPGRFSGRQFSNSRSEMNVSTLELGDSALYLCASSRQTGLETQYFGPGTRLLVL.

The chain links TRBV12-5 to TRBJ1-1; D unclear. In germline, CDR1 is LGHNT, CDR2 FRNRAP. Between the trimmed V and J ends, which lost 5 bases and 5 bases, there was a span of 18 bases. The length of the CDR3 is 15 residues. The CDR3 reads CASGPRTEGGTEAFF. The CDR3 region has the DNA TGTGCTAGTGGTCCACGAACGGAGGGAGGGACTGAAGCTTTCTTT.

The chain is built from TRBV6-1 and TRBJ2-7; D gene ambiguous. The germline V and J ends were trimmed by 1 base and 3 bases, with 4 bases remaining between them. The germline V gene has CDR1 MNHNS and CDR2 SASEGT. This CDR3 is 12 amino acids long. The CDR3 DNA is TGTGCCAGCAGTGAAGGCAGCTACGAGCAGTACTTC. As protein: CASSEGSYEQYF.

The chain recombines TRBV28 with TRBJ2-4; D call uncertain. The CDR3 loop spans 14 amino acids. The germline V and J ends were trimmed by 6 bases and 8 bases, with 17 bases remaining between them. CDR1 MDHEN and CDR2 SYDVKM come from the germline V gene. CDR3 bases: TGTGCCAGCAGCTCGGGTGCTGGGTTGGACATTCAGTACTTC. Translating gives CASSSGAGLDIQYF.

The chain is built from TRBV7-8 and TRBJ1-1; the match to TRBD1 covers 7 bases. CDR3 length: 16 amino acids. The V and J ends lost 5 bases and 0 bases, in that order; junction bases with no gene match: 9. Germline lookup yields CDR1 SGHVS and CDR2 FQNEAQ. CDR3 residues: CASSLTAGQMNTEAFF. In nucleotides, the CDR3 is TGTGCCAGCAGCCTCACGGCGGGACAGATGAACACTGAAGCTTTCTTT.

The rearrangement joins TRBV6-5 to TRBJ1-6; 7 bases map to TRBD1. The V gene end was trimmed by 2 bases and the J gene end by 10 bases; junction bases not matched to a gene: 8. Germline loops: CDR1 MNHEY, CDR2 SVGAGI. The CDR3 runs to 15 residues. CDR3 loop: CASSYGRQGASPLHF. As DNA, the CDR3 is TGTGCCAGCAGTTACGGGCGACAGGGTGCCTCACCCCTCCACTTT.

Concerning this clone itself: The junction departs from the called germline gene at one end, perhaps through a read error. The gene calls are TRBV3-1 (or the pseudogene TRBV3-2) and TRBJ2-7; 10 bases match TRBD1. Germline values: CDR1 LGHDT, CDR2 YNNKEL (reference sequence). The CDR3 is made up of 16 amino acids. The CDR3 reads CASSHTGQGNSHEQYF. Written as DNA, the CDR3 is TGTGCCAGCAGCCACACGGGACAGGGGAACTCCCACGAGCAGTACTTC.

The chain is built from TRBV4-2 and TRBJ2-7; 8 nucleotides match TRBD2. V lost 2 bases and J lost 3; bases outside the gene matches: 3. The germline V gene has CDR1 LGHNA and CDR2 YNFKEQ. The CDR3 is 14 residues long. In DNA form, the CDR3 reads TGTGCCAGCAGCCAAAGTAGCGGGGACTACGAGCAGTACTTC. This sequence encodes CASSQSSGDYEQYF.

This clone was recorded only once. The chain employs TRBV6-5 and TRBJ2-1; 9 bases agree with TRBD1. Germline lookup yields CDR1 MNHEY and CDR2 SVGAGI. There are 14 residues in the CDR3. V was clipped by 6 bases and J by 6 bases; unmatched bases: 6. CDR3 sequence reads: CASRAPGQGNEQFF. The CDR3 nucleotides read TGTGCCAGCAGAGCTCCGGGACAGGGCAATGAGCAGTTCTTC.

The table lists this clone with a count of one. The chain joins TRBV28 to TRBJ2-7; D may be TRBD2 (5 bases). V lost 6 bases and J lost 2, with 14 bases in between. The CDR3 extends over 14 amino acids. The germline gives CDR1 MDHEN, CDR2 SYDVKM. CDR3 amino acids: CASRIGNSPYEQYF. CDR3 nucleotides: TGTGCCAGCAGAATCGGGAACTCCCCCTACGAGCAGTACTTC.

This sequence joins TRBV3-1 (or the pseudogene TRBV3-2) and TRBJ2-2; 10 nucleotides align to TRBD1. The germline CDR1 and CDR2 sequences are LGHDT and YNNKEL (reference sequence). The CDR3 has 16 amino acids. V was pared by 3 bases and J by 7 bases, with 8 bases of the junction left unmatched. The DNA of the CDR3 is TGTGCCAGCAGCCATTGGCGACAGGGGGCGGGCGGGGAGCTGTTTTTT. Translated: CASSHWRQGAGGELFF.

The table lists this clone with a count of one. The chain couples TRBV27 to TRBJ2-7; D is perhaps TRBD2 (6 bases). V gave up 4 bases and J gave up 8 bases, with 15 bases separating them. The germline V gene encodes CDR1 MNHEY and CDR2 SMNVEV (reference sequence). The length of the CDR3 is 13 residues. DNA of the CDR3: TGTGCCAGCAGTTCACGGGAGAACCGCCAGCAGTACTTC. Translating gives CASSSRENRQQYF.

The chain links TRBV27 to TRBJ1-5; a possible D gene is TRBD1 (5 bases). The length of the CDR3 is 13 residues. Deletions cut 6 bases from V and 9 bases from J, with 15 bases between. CDR1 and CDR2 from the germline V gene are MNHEY and SMNVEV (reference sequence). The CDR3, as DNA: TGTGCCAGCAGCTACCGGAGGGGATCGCCCCAGCATTTT. Its translation: CASSYRRGSPQHF.

The V gene is TRBV19, the J gene TRBJ1-5, with 7 bases identical to TRBD1. CDR3 length: 12 residues. Germline CDR1 is LNHDA and CDR2 is SQIVND (reference sequence). Losses at the gene ends were 5 bases for V and 6 bases for J; bases not matched to a gene: 1. In DNA form, the CDR3 reads TGTGCCAGTAGTGGGACAGCTCAGCCCCAGCATTTT. Its protein is CASSGTAQPQHF.

The gene calls are TRBV15 and TRBJ1-2; TRBD1 aligns across 7 bases. CDR3 length: 14 residues. V lost 1 base and J lost 3; bases outside the gene matches: 2. Germline values: CDR1 LNHNV, CDR2 YYDKDF (reference sequence). The CDR3 is CATSRVGTDYGYTF. In DNA form, the CDR3 reads TGTGCCACCAGCAGAGTCGGGACAGACTATGGCTACACCTTC.

V is TRBV28 and J is TRBJ2-1; weak D call: TRBD2 (6 bases). Germline CDR1 and CDR2: MDHEN and SYDVKM. Trimming left V 3 bases short and J 0 bases short, with 6 bases between. CDR3 length equals 14 residues. CDR3 DNA sequence: TGTGCCAGCAGTTTCGGGGGCTCCTACAATGAGCAGTTCTTC. Its protein product is CASSFGGSYNEQFF. Complete variable domain (other parts from reference TRBV28 and TRBJ2-1): DVKVTQSSRYLVKRTGEKVFLECVQDMDHENMFWYRQDPGLGLRLIYFSYDVKMKEKGDIPEGYSVSREKKERFSLILESASTNQTSMYLCASSFGGSYNEQFFGPGTRLTVL.

The J gene is TRBJ2-7, the V gene TRBV6-1; TRBD1 agrees at 10 bases. CDR1 MNHNS and CDR2 SASEGT come from the germline V gene. CDR3 length: 16 amino acids. Trimming took 4 bases from V and 2 from J; bases not matched to a gene: 8. Written as DNA, the CDR3 is TGTGCCAGCAGTGTCGGGACAGGGGAAAAGCCCTACGAGCAGTACTTC. Protein product: CASSVGTGEKPYEQYF.

This clone was observed a few times. The gene calls are TRBV19 and TRBJ2-4, with D perhaps TRBD1 (6 bases). Trimming shortened V by 6 bases and J by 5 bases, and 14 bases separated the two germline ends. The CDR3 is 14 residues long. Germline loops: CDR1 LNHDA, CDR2 SQIVND (reference sequence). This CDR3 is CASRFTGTENIQYF. The CDR3 bases are TGTGCCAGTAGATTCACAGGGACCGAAAACATTCAGTACTTC.

The chain has TRBV2 and TRBJ1-6; the match to TRBD1 covers 8 bases. Trimming took 9 bases from V and 5 from J; bases not matched to a gene: 6. Germline-derived CDR1 and CDR2 are SNHLY and FYNNEI. CDR3 length equals 14 residues. CDR3 coding DNA: TGTGCCAGAAGGGACAGGTTGGATAATTCACCCCTCCACTTT. Amino acid sequence: CARRDRLDNSPLHF.

The chain has TRBV28 and TRBJ1-3; D is unresolved. The CDR3 is 12 residues long. Trimming pared 8 bases from V and 2 bases from J, leaving 7 bases between. From germline, CDR1 is MDHEN and CDR2 SYDVKM. The CDR3 nucleotides read TGTGCCAGCGCGGTCCCTGGAAACACCATATATTTT. Translated: CASAVPGNTIYF.